Below are 16 T cell receptor beta chains sequenced from a single sample in a study of shared clonotypes between healthy human individuals. Libraries were prepared by immunoSEQ multiplex PCR; TCRdb keeps only in-frame clonotypes and omits some of them. The sample holds 2 million to 2.5 million clones, nearly 97% seen once. The sequencing sample was made of naive CD4+ T cells sorted from blood. The subset is: CD45RA+ positively selected. Receptors were obtained from a young man in good health.

The chain recombines TRBV5-5 with TRBJ2-7; 8 positions match TRBD2. The CDR3 has 14 residues. Trimming at V came to 4 bases and at J to 2 bases, leaving 5 bases not matched to a gene. Germline lookup yields CDR1 SGHKS and CDR2 YYEKEE (reference sequence). The CDR3, as DNA: TGTGCCAGCAGCGTTAGCGGGATCGCCTACGAGCAGTACTTC. The encoded protein is CASSVSGIAYEQYF.

The chain has TRBV5-6 and TRBJ2-3; D perhaps matches TRBD2 (6 bases). CDR3 length: 15 residues. The V gene's germline CDR1 is SGHDT and CDR2 YYEEEE. Trimming removed 4 bases at V and 4 bases at J, with 16 bases between. The CDR3 region has the DNA TGTGCCAGCAGCGAGAAGAGACTAGGCGCAGATACGCAGTATTTT. This encodes CASSEKRLGADTQYF. Full variable domain (remainder filled in from reference TRBV5-6 and TRBJ2-3): DAGVTQSPTHLIKTRGQQVTLRCSPKSGHDTVSWYQQALGQGPQFIFQYYEEEERQRGNFPDRFSGHQFPNYSSELNVNALLLGDSALYLCASSEKRLGADTQYFGPGTRLTVL.

This chain joins TRBV11-2 and TRBJ2-1; D is unresolved. V dropped 0 bases and J dropped 0 bases, with 6 bases sitting between them. The V gene's germline CDR1 is SGHAT and CDR2 FQNNGV. CDR3 length: 15 amino acids. CDR3 DNA sequence: TGTGCCAGCAGCTTAGATTTGAGCTCCTACAATGAGCAGTTCTTC. As protein: CASSLDLSSYNEQFF.

The gene calls are TRBV5-4 and TRBJ2-5; D is tentatively TRBD1 or TRBD2 (5 bases each). The CDR3 has 16 amino acids. V shed 7 bases and J shed 7 bases, with 26 bases lying between them. CDR1 is SGHNT and CDR2 is YYREEE in the germline V gene (reference sequence). CDR3 nucleotide sequence: TGTGCCAGCGGGAGATCCGGGACCAGTCAAAGAGGGACCCAGTACTTC. Its translation: CASGRSGTSQRGTQYF.

This chain connects TRBV5-1 to TRBJ2-5; TRBD2 matches 10 bases. V shed 2 bases and J 2 bases; nucleotides not matched to a gene: 6. This CDR3 has 16 amino acids. Germline V gene data show CDR1 as SGHRS and CDR2 as YFSETQ. The DNA of the CDR3 is TGCGCCAGCAGCTTAGCGGGAGGGCCGGGACAAGAGACCCAGTACTTC. Translated, it gives CASSLAGGPGQETQYF. The whole variable domain, filled in from reference TRBV5-1 and TRBJ2-5, reads KAGVTQTPRYLIKTRGQQVTLSCSPISGHRSVSWYQQTPGQGLQFLFEYFSETQRNKGNFPGRFSGRQFSNSRSEMNVSTLELGDSALYLCASSLAGGPGQETQYFGPGTRLLVL.

This clone was seen only once. The V gene is TRBV29-1, the J gene TRBJ2-3, with D unclear. V was shortened by 4 bases and J by 0 bases, with 14 bases between the two germline ends. CDR1 and CDR2 from the germline V gene are SQVTM and ANQGSEA. This CDR3 is built from 15 residues. CDR3 residues: CSVVPRRGSTDTQYF. DNA of the CDR3: TGCAGCGTTGTCCCCCGGCGTGGTAGCACAGATACGCAGTATTTT.

V usage is TRBV14 and J usage is TRBJ2-7; TRBD2 matches 12 bases. CDR1 is SGHDN, CDR2 FVKESK, per germline. This CDR3 is built from 17 residues. Losses at the gene ends were 1 base for V and 2 bases for J; bases not matched to a gene: 6. The CDR3 here is CASSQGGLAGAPYEQYF. The CDR3 DNA sequence: TGTGCCAGCAGCCAAGGGGGACTAGCGGGCGCGCCCTACGAGCAGTACTTC.

To note about this clone: Other DNA sequences in the same sample also yield this CDR3. The genes are TRBV5-1 and TRBJ2-1; TRBD1 matches at 7 bases. V was pared by 4 bases and J by 3 bases, with 7 bases of the junction left unmatched. Looked up from germline, CDR1 is SGHRS and CDR2 is YFSETQ. The CDR3 has 15 residues. The chain's CDR3 is CASSPRAGGYNEQFF. For the CDR3, the DNA is TGCGCCAGCAGCCCCCGGGCAGGGGGCTACAATGAGCAGTTCTTC.

This clone was found once. CDR3 sequence (DNA): TGTGCCAGCAGCTTTACACCTGGACTCTACAATGAGCAGTTCTTC. It yields the protein CASSFTPGLYNEQFF. The rearrangement joins TRBV11-2 to TRBJ2-1; D is perhaps TRBD2 (5 bases). The CDR3 extends over 15 amino acids. V gave up 3 bases and J gave up 3 bases, with 12 bases separating them. CDR1 and CDR2 from the germline V gene are SGHAT and FQNNGV.

The chain couples TRBV18 to TRBJ1-1, with D hard to call. Trimming stripped 0 bases from V and 4 bases from J, with 18 bases between. The length of the CDR3 is 17 residues. The germline V gene encodes CDR1 KGHSH and CDR2 LQKENI. The CDR3 protein is CASSPPRAYELSTEAFF. As DNA, the CDR3 is TGTGCCAGCTCACCACCCCGGGCCTACGAGTTGAGCACTGAAGCTTTCTTT.

Regarding this clone: Different DNA sequences within this sample yield the same CDR3. The chain joins TRBV30 to TRBJ2-2, with D uncertain. This CDR3 is built from 13 residues. CDR1 and CDR2 (germline): GTSNPN, SVGIG (reference sequence). V lost 3 bases and J lost 1, with 6 bases in between. The CDR3, as DNA: TGTGCCTGGAGGACTGGGAACACCGGGGAGCTGTTTTTT. This translates into CAWRTGNTGELFF.

The rearrangement links TRBV10-2 to TRBJ2-1; 7 positions match TRBD2. J lost 3 bases, V lost 6 bases, and 8 bases had no gene match. Germline CDR1 WSHSY, CDR2 SAAADI. The CDR3 runs 15 residues. CDR3 residues: CASSGDYQGYNEQFF. For the CDR3, the DNA is TGCGCCAGCAGCGGGGACTACCAAGGCTACAATGAGCAGTTCTTC.

V and J are TRBV7-9 and TRBJ2-5, with D perhaps matching TRBD1 (6 bases). This CDR3 is 12 amino acids long. V lost 4 bases to trimming and J lost 5 bases, with 8 bases between them. CDR1 and CDR2 from the germline V gene are SEHNR and FQNEAQ (reference sequence). The CDR3 DNA reads TGTGCCAGCAGCTGGGACATCGAGACCCAGTACTTC. Its translation is CASSWDIETQYF. Full variable domain (remainder filled in from reference TRBV7-9 and TRBJ2-5): DTGVSQNPRHKITKRGQNVTFRCDPISEHNRLYWYRQTLGQGPEFLTYFQNEAQLEKSRLLSDRFSAERPKGSFSTLEIQRTEQGDSAMYLCASSWDIETQYFGPGTRLLVL.

The chain joins TRBV2 to TRBJ1-5; TRBD1 matches at 7 bases. In germline, CDR1 is SNHLY, CDR2 FYNNEI. V lost 3 bases and J lost 6; bases outside the gene matches: 5. This CDR3 has 14 residues. This chain's CDR3 is CASSDRGAGQPQHF. The CDR3 DNA reads TGTGCCAGCAGTGACAGGGGGGCGGGTCAGCCCCAGCATTTT.

V is TRBV6-6 and J is TRBJ2-7, with unresolved D. V lost 6 bases and J 1 base, leaving 16 bases between the germline ends. The CDR3 is 15 amino acids. Germline loops: CDR1 MNHNY, CDR2 SVGAGI (reference sequence). CDR3 DNA sequence: TGTGCCAGCAGCTACAAAACCCCGGAGTCCTACGAGCAGTACTTC. Protein product: CASSYKTPESYEQYF.

In regard to this clone: This CDR3 is also generated by other DNA sequences in the sample. The chain joins TRBV6-5 to TRBJ2-2; 8 bases match TRBD2. The V gene's germline CDR1 is MNHEY and CDR2 SVGAGI. V dropped 0 bases and J dropped 3; count of bases not matched to a gene: 0. The CDR3 is made up of 15 amino acids. The CDR3: CASSYSRGDTGELFF. CDR3 nucleotide sequence: TGTGCCAGCAGTTACTCGCGGGGGGACACCGGGGAGCTGTTTTTT.